These T cell receptor beta chains were read from a single sample in a study of blood T cell repertoires in COVID-19. Here immunoSEQ multiplex PCR was the method, and the copy in TCRdb shows in-frame clones only, minus some. The sample has approximately 270,000 clones, about 91% seen once; the top ten hold around 2.8%. The sequencing input was PBMCs or T cells enriched from blood (not recorded which). These receptor sequences come from a man aged 35 to 55 who had been exposed to COVID-19. The CDR3 runs from the conserved cysteine through the conserved F or W. D genes are given only for firm matches. The listing skips clone size in some rows; elsewhere it reads once, few, many or a size class.

abundance | d_gene | j_gene | v_gene | CDR3nt | CDR3aa
- | TRBD1 | TRBJ2-7 | TRBV5-1 | TGCGCCAGCAGCCAAGGGACAGGGTCGCACGAGCAGTACTTC | CASSQGTGSHEQYF
- | - | TRBJ1-1 | TRBV5-5 | TGTGCCAGCAGCGCGGGGATCATGAACACTGAAGCTTTCTTT | CASSAGIMNTEAFF
- | TRBD1 | TRBJ2-7 | TRBV12-3/TRBV12-4 | TGTGCCAGCAATGAGGGACAGGGGCTCGAGCAGTACTTC | CASNEGQGLEQYF
- | TRBD1 | TRBJ1-4 | TRBV7-9 | TGTGCCAGCAGCCCTGGGGACAGAACGTTTAATGAAAAACTGTTTTTT | CASSPGDRTFNEKLFF
- | - | TRBJ2-2 | TRBV7-3 | TGTGCCAGCAGCTTAATGGGTCTAGCGTCGACCGGGGAGCTGTTTTTT | CASSLMGLASTGELFF
- | - | TRBJ1-1 | TRBV24-1 | TGTGCCACCATGCAGGGGCCGGGAACTGAAGCTTTCTTT | CATMQGPGTEAFF
- | - | TRBJ2-1 | TRBV5-1 | TGCGCCAGCAGCTTGGACGGGAGTGTGATCAATGAGCAGTTCTTC | CASSLDGSVINEQFF
- | - | TRBJ2-7 | TRBV6-5 | TGTGCCAGCTCCTTTAAGGAGGGCTACGAGCAGTACTTC | CASSFKEGYEQYF
- | - | TRBJ1-6 | TRBV12-3/TRBV12-4 | TGTGCCAGCAGTTTCAGGATTTCACCCCTCCACTTT | CASSFRISPLHF
- | - | TRBJ2-7 | TRBV25-1 | TGTGCCAGCAGTGAAACGGGAACGAGAGAGCAGTACTTC | CASSETGTREQYF
- | - | TRBJ2-7 | TRBV12-3/TRBV12-4 | TGTGCCAGCAGTGCCCTGGGCAACGAGCAGTACTTC | CASSALGNEQYF
- | - | TRBJ2-3 | TRBV2 | TGTGCCACCAACTATAAGACAGATACGCAGTATTTT | CATNYKTDTQYF
- | TRBD2 | TRBJ2-2 | TRBV7-7 | TGTGCTAGCAGCTTAGGGGTTAGCGGGATCGCCGGGGAGCTGTTTTTT | CASSLGVSGIAGELFF
once | TRBD1 | TRBJ1-2 | TRBV28 | TGTGCCAGCACCCCAGGGGGACAGGGATCTACCTATGGCTACACCTTC | CASTPGGQGSTYGYTF
- | - | TRBJ2-7 | TRBV5-4 | TGTGCCAGCAGCTTAGAGGGATACGAGCAGTACTTC | CASSLEGYEQYF
- | - | TRBJ2-1 | TRBV4-2 | TGTGCCAGCAGCCAAGGGCTAGCTATAGGCAATGAGCAGTTCTTC | CASSQGLAIGNEQFF
- | - | TRBJ1-3 | TRBV4-1 | TGCGCCAGCAGCCACCTCACCGGGACACCCGGAAACACCATATATTTT | CASSHLTGTPGNTIYF
- | - | TRBJ1-1 | TRBV4-1 | TGCGCCAGCAGCCAAGAGGGGGGTTACGACACTGAAGCTTTCTTT | CASSQEGGYDTEAFF
- | - | TRBJ1-2 | TRBV7-9 | TGTGCCAGCAGCTTAGCGTCGCGGGGAGGAGACTATGGCTACACCTTC | CASSLASRGGDYGYTF
- | - | TRBJ1-3 | TRBV30 | TGTGCCTGGAATCGCCGGGGATCGGGAAACACCATATATTTT | CAWNRRGSGNTIYF
- | TRBD1 | TRBJ2-1 | TRBV7-3 | TGTGCCAGCAGCCGAACGGGACAGTTCTACAATGAGCAGTTCTTC | CASSRTGQFYNEQFF
- | - | TRBJ1-1 | TRBV28 | TGTGCCAGCAGTTTACTCGACTCAGGGTCTGAAGCTTTCTTT | CASSLLDSGSEAFF
- | - | TRBJ2-1 | TRBV4-1 | TGCGCCAGCAGCCCCAGGGAAACCTCCTACAATGAGCAGTTCTTC | CASSPRETSYNEQFF
- | TRBD1 | TRBJ2-7 | TRBV11-2 | TGTGCCAGCAGCTTGGACAGGGGGCGTTTTATCTTC | CASSLDRGRFIF
few | - | TRBJ2-3 | TRBV5-5 | TGTGCCAGCAGCTTGGATCAGTTTATGGATACGCAGTATTTT | CASSLDQFMDTQYF
- | - | TRBJ2-1 | TRBV6-1 | TGTGCCAGCAGTGAACTAGGGGACTCCTCCTACAATGAGCAGTTCTTC | CASSELGDSSYNEQFF
- | - | TRBJ1-2 | TRBV7-9 | TGTGCCAGCAGCAAAGCGGACAGCTCTAACTATGGCTACACCTTC | CASSKADSSNYGYTF
- | TRBD2 | TRBJ2-1 | TRBV5-1 | TGCGCCAGCAGCTTCGGGCGGGAGAGGGGTGAGCAGTTCTTC | CASSFGRERGEQFF
- | - | TRBJ1-5 | TRBV27 | TGTGCCAGCAGCTTACGGGGGTCCGGCAATCAGCCCCAGCATTTT | CASSLRGSGNQPQHF